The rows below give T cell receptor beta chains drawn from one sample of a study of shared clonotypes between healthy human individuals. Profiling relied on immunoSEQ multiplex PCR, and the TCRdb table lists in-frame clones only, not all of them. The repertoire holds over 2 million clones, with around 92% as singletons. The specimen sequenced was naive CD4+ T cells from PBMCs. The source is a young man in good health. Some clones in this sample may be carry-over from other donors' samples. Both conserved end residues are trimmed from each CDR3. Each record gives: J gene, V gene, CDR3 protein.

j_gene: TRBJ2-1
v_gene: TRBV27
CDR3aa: ASSLNGLAEINEQF

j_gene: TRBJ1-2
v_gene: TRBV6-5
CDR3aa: ASTAGQRGNYGYT

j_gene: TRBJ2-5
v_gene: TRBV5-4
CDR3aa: ASSFRGRRVETQY

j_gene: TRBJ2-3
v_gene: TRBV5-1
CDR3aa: ASSLAGGTDTQY

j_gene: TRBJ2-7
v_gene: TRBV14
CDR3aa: ASSPGLAVPYEQY

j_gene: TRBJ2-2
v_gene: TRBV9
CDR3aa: ASSRSAGGTVGELF

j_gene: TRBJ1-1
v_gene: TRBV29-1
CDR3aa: SVASGSTEAF

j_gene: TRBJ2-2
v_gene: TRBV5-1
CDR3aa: ASSSLAGAGELF

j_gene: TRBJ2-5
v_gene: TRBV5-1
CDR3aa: ASSLDAISETQY

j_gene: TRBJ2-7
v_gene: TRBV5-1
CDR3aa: ASSLVSEQY

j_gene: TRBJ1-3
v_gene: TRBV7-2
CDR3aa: ASSLVAGGDGNTIY

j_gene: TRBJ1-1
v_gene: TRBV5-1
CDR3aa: ASSLAKGQANTEAF

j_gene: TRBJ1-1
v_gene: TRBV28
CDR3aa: ASSLVPPGTEAF

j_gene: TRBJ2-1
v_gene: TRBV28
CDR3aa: ASNQRTGRDEQF

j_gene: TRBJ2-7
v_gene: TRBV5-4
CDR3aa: ASSLEPIGGSYEQY

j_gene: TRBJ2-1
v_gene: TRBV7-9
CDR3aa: ASSPGLDLNEQF

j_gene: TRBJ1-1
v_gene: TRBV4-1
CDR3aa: ASSQGSGGTEAF

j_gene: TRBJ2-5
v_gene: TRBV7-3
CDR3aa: ASSPYGGETQY

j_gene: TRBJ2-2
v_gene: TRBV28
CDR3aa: ASNRAEGGELF

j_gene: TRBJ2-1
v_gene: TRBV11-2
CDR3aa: ASSLLSVGEQF

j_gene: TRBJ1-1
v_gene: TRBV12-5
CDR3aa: ASGLRMNTEAF

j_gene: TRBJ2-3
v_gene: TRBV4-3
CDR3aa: ASSQDDGFTDTQY